This T cell receptor beta chain was identified during a study of T cells in Graves' hyperthyroidism and ophthalmopathy (dated by TCRdb to between 2018 and 2021). Study-wide context: Peripheral blood was collected at initial diagnosis, before any treatment. Prospective prediction of ophthalmopathy was tested in an independent validation cohort consisting of fewer than 20 hyperthyroidism patients and around 17 patients who later progressed to ophthalmopathy. TCR V-J signatures able to tell the groups apart were searched for in a discovery cohort of some 100 patients, of whom more than 40 had Graves' ophthalmopathy and about 55 had stable Graves' hyperthyroidism. The roughly 91 discovery patients were randomly split 7:3 into training and test sets. After sampling, hyperthyroidism patients received methimazole starting at 30 mg daily, and ophthalmopathy patients received high-dose intravenous methylprednisolone. Thyroid tissue and blood T-cell repertoires from about six Graves' hyperthyroidism patients were also compared in the study. The paper reports TCR Vbeta CDR3 sequencing of about 140 peripheral blood samples: fewer than 50 ophthalmopathy, some 80 hyperthyroidism and approximately 17 progressor patients.

Broad study findings and their caveats: A model built on a 13 V-J signature distinguished ophthalmopathy from stable hyperthyroidism, reaching about 88% sensitivity and about 81% specificity in cross-validation and 80%/75% in testing. Most expanded thyroid clonotypes (frequency above 0.001) were also detected in blood, suggesting blood repertoires may reflect thyroid immune responses. In validation, progression to ophthalmopathy was predicted by the model with approximately 67% sensitivity and 72.22% specificity, a median of about 6 months before onset. Sample size was not statistically predetermined, and investigators were not blinded to group allocation.

Ophthalmopathy patients had moderately to severely active disease, Clinical Activity Score of at least 3, NOSPECS grade of at least 4, and duration under 3 months. Patients with uncontrolled infections, other autoimmune diseases, pregnancy or lactation were excluded. Clinical symptoms, serum thyroxine and TRAb, thyroid ultrasound, and orbital computed tomography formed the basis for the diagnoses. PBMCs were isolated from 10 ml of fresh peripheral blood by Ficoll-Paque density gradient centrifugation. Total RNA was extracted using Trizol reagent, and RNA quality was assessed on an Agilent 2100 Bioanalyzer. This clonotype was seen a handful of times. What antigen it recognizes has not been identified. Qualities for individual bases were not recorded, and no much larger clone is one base off. V loses 0 bases of germline sequence and J loses 0 bases, and the interval between the two ends is 13 bases. Including cysteine and phenylalanine, the CDR3 has 16 amino acids. The sequence is cut down to CDR3 DNA, 48 bases in frame from base 1. Based on the germline V gene, the CDR1 and CDR2 sequences are SGHRS and YFSETQ.

The TCR beta CDR3 regions were amplified from the RNA transcripts. For the first round of RT-PCR on the TCR CDR3, the HTBI primer set was used together with the Qiagen OneStep RT-PCR kit. A second multiplex PCR round built the libraries, followed by size selection and purification. Libraries were sequenced paired-end with 100 bp reads on an Illumina HiSeq2000. The authors' pipeline ran thus. Raw data were processed with SOAPnuke, discarding reads with adapters, uncalled bases, mean Phred below 15, or no exact constant-primer or identifier match. High-quality paired reads were merged using COPE v1.2.5, and each unique nucleotide sequence was defined as a clonotype. MiTCR v1.1 was used to align the clonotypes against IMGT TRBV, TRBD and TRBJ reference segments. Analysis was restricted to V-J combinations with a frequency above 0.0001, which covered just over 98% of repertoires. A TCS score was defined as the ratio of F50 (clonal expansion) to E x V (chaos), with BLOSUM62-based TCRdist applied between CDR3 peptides within each V-J. Welch's t-statistics and random forest reduced roughly 530 V-J features to about 12, which were used in a naive Bayes classifier (R e1071). Thyroid-blood repertoire similarity was quantified with the Morisita-Horn index. TCRdb applied fastp at Q25 and MiXCR to the public reads, then kept only in-frame beta chains. When rows share a CDR3 protein, they turn into one entry using the most common DNA and genes. V and J calls and clone size were set by TCRdb, not the authors. The sample contains about 610,000 distinct CDR3 sequences, about 15% of them found a single time. The ten most abundant clones make up 4.3% of the sample.

The sample comprised blood. The V and J segments used are TRBV5-1 and TRBJ2-7; perhaps TRBD2 is the D gene, with 6 bases matching. This receptor was identified in a woman between 35 and 50 years old with Graves' ophthalmopathy. This receptor carries the CDR3 CASSLELATFSYEQYF. DNA sequence: TGCGCCAGCAGCTTGGAACTAGCCACCTTCTCCTACGAGCAGTACTTC. With all but the CDR3 taken from the reference TRBV5-1 and TRBJ2-7 genes, the full variable domain is: KAGVTQTPRYLIKTRGQQVTLSCSPISGHRSVSWYQQTPGQGLQFLFEYFSETQRNKGNFPGRFSGRQFSNSRSEMNVSTLELGDSALYLCASSLELATFSYEQYFGPGTRLTVT.